These 5 T cell receptor beta chains share one sample of origin, sequenced in a study of OX40 agonist ivuxolimab in advanced cancers. Using immunoSEQ multiplex PCR, the repertoire was profiled, and TCRdb retains in-frame clones only, with some absent. The repertoire includes tens of thousands of clones, roughly 84% of them detected once, and 20% to 25% sits in the top ten. The material sequenced was CD4+ or CD8+ T cells sorted from blood, taken in a trial of the OX40 agonist ivuxolimab. Every receptor here comes from an adult with an advanced solid tumor such as melanoma, head and neck, liver or kidney cancer.

The chain has TRBV6-1 and TRBJ1-5, with D perhaps matching TRBD1 (6 bases). CDR1 and CDR2 from the germline V gene are MNHNS and SASEGT. The CDR3 covers 13 residues. The V end lost 0 bases, the J end lost 7 bases, and 7 bases lay between the germline ends. Here the CDR3 DNA reads TGTGCCAGCAGTGAAGCGAGGGGGCAGCCCCAGCATTTT. It codes for CASSEARGQPQHF.

V and J are TRBV27 and TRBJ1-2; 8 positions agree with TRBD1. Germline V gene data show CDR1 as MNHEY and CDR2 as SMNVEV (reference sequence). The ends lost 7 bases at V and 8 bases at J; junction bases unmatched: 21. The CDR3 has 17 residues. The CDR3 sequence is CASTPGQGKLYGEGYTF. As DNA, the CDR3 is TGTGCCAGCACCCCCGGACAGGGAAAGTTATATGGTGAGGGCTACACCTTC.

V usage is TRBV7-2 and J usage is TRBJ1-3; TRBD1 might be the D (6 bases). CDR3 size: 16 residues. The V and J ends lost 7 bases and 0 bases respectively, with 16 bases between them. Germline V gives CDR1 SGHTA, CDR2 FQGNSA. Written as DNA, the CDR3 is TGTGCCAGCACAACCTCAGGGGTCCTCTCTGGAAACACCATATATTTT. Amino acid sequence: CASTTSGVLSGNTIYF.

V gene TRBV7-9 combines with J gene TRBJ1-2; 7 bases match TRBD1. CDR1 is SEHNR and CDR2 is FQNEAQ in the germline V gene (reference sequence). The J segment lost 6 bases and the V segment lost 7 bases, leaving 14 bases of the junction unmatched. The CDR3 has 15 residues. The CDR3 coding sequence is TGTGCCAGCACCTCTGGGACAGACTTCTCCCATGGCTACACCTTC. Encoded protein: CASTSGTDFSHGYTF.

The V and J genes are TRBV6-5 and TRBJ2-2, with D possibly being TRBD2 (6 bases). In germline, CDR1 is MNHEY, CDR2 SVGAGI. Trimming took off 1 base at V and 9 bases at J, with 12 bases between the two ends. The CDR3 length is 14 residues. The CDR3 region is CASSYFTSIRELFF. CDR3 DNA sequence: TGTGCCAGCAGTTACTTTACTAGCATCCGGGAGCTGTTTTTT.